This TCR beta chain was sequenced for a study of blood T cell repertoires in COVID-19. Overall study: Samples of COVID-19 (acute and convalescent) were obtained from the United States, Italy and Spain. PBMCs, B-cell-depleted T cells, or T cells provided the cDNA or gDNA that made up the material.

This clone was seen only once. Generated by immunoSEQ multiplex PCR, the TCRdb table keeps only in-frame clones and is missing some. The data hold about 210,000 clones, with roughly 90% observed a single time. The study assigned cohorts using participant-reported clinical history. Germline V gives CDR1 ENHRY, CDR2 SYGVKD. J was trimmed by 2 bases and V by 6 bases; bases with no gene match: 6. The CDR3 runs 15 residues. The V and J genes are TRBV10-3 and TRBJ1-3, with 8 bases that match TRBD1. The sample was PBMCs or T cells enriched from blood (not recorded which). The receptor was isolated from a man in his late teens or twenties with acute COVID-19. The CDR3 DNA reads as TGTGCCATCAGGATCAGGGGGCTCACTGGAAACACCATATATTTT. This translates into CAIRIRGLTGNTIYF.